The 12 T cell receptor beta chains below were found in one sample sequenced in a study of molecular identifiers for immune sequencing clone quantification. TCRdb re-derived calls from the PCR reads in MiXCR, one entry per CDR3 protein. The sample records roughly 630,000 distinct CDR3 sequences, 25% being singletons. Specimen: naive CD8+ T cells from blood, with Jurkat cell RNA spiked in. Subset: FACS-sorted CD8+CD4-CCR7+CD45RA+ naive T cells. These TCRs come from a human donor in good health. Some libraries in this study had Jurkat cell RNA spiked in.

On this clonotype: Sequence at one end of the junction differs from germline and may be a read error. The chain joins TRBV10-1 to TRBJ2-1; D gene uncertain. This CDR3 has 17 amino acids. Germline lookup yields CDR1 WNHNN and CDR2 SYGVQD (reference sequence). Here the CDR3 DNA reads TGCGCCAGCAGTGAGTCGGGTTTAACTGGCTCCTGCAATGAGCAGTTCTTC. Its translation: CASSESGLTGSCNEQFF.

This clonotype was recorded a few times. The chain couples TRBV7-9 to TRBJ2-2; TRBD2 agrees at 13 bases. The CDR3 is made up of 18 amino acids. Germline trimming cut 5 bases from V and 0 bases from J; bases unmatched to any gene: 6. Germline CDR1 is SEHNR and CDR2 is FQNEAQ (reference sequence). CDR3 protein: CASSPGTSGDANTGELFF. The CDR3 DNA sequence: TGTGCCAGCAGCCCCGGGACTAGCGGGGATGCGAACACCGGGGAGCTGTTTTTT.

This clonotype was seen only a few times. This chain links TRBV7-9 with TRBJ1-1, with TRBD1 identical over 7 bases. The CDR3 totals 14 residues. V was pared by 5 bases and J by 6 bases, with 9 bases of the junction left unmatched. The germline gives CDR1 SEHNR, CDR2 FQNEAQ (reference sequence). CDR3 amino acids: CASSKQGLEPEAFF. The CDR3 bases are TGTGCCAGCAGCAAACAGGGGTTGGAACCTGAAGCTTTCTTT.

This clonotype was picked up a small number of times. The chain carries TRBV5-1 and TRBJ1-2; D is perhaps TRBD1 (5 bases). Trimming removed 0 bases from V and 8 bases from J, with 11 bases in between. Germline lookup yields CDR1 SGHRS and CDR2 YFSETQ. This CDR3 has 13 amino acids. CDR3: CASSLVGVEGYTF. CDR3 bases: TGCGCCAGCAGCTTGGTGGGGGTAGAAGGCTACACCTTC. The variable domain in full, with the rest retrieved from reference TRBV5-1 and TRBJ1-2, is KAGVTQTPRYLIKTRGQQVTLSCSPISGHRSVSWYQQTPGQGLQFLFEYFSETQRNKGNFPGRFSGRQFSNSRSEMNVSTLELGDSALYLCASSLVGVEGYTFGSGTRLTVV.

This chain uses TRBV2 with TRBJ2-1; TRBD1 might be the D (6 bases). The CDR3 totals 15 residues. The germline V gene has CDR1 SNHLY and CDR2 FYNNEI. V was trimmed by 7 bases and J by 0 bases, leaving 13 bases between them. CDR3 protein: CASKMDSSSYNEQFF. CDR3 bases: TGTGCCAGCAAGATGGACAGCTCCTCCTACAATGAGCAGTTCTTC. Drawing the rest from reference TRBV2 and TRBJ2-1, the complete variable domain is EPEVTQTPSHQVTQMGQEVILRCVPISNHLYFYWYRQILGQKVEFLVSFYNNEISEKSEIFDDQFSVERPDGSNFTLKIRSTKLEDSAMYFCASKMDSSSYNEQFFGPGTRLTVL.

Notes on this clonotype: The junction does not match germline at one end; this may be a read error. The chain joins TRBV9 to TRBJ1-6, with D unresolved. The germline V gene has CDR1 SGDLS and CDR2 YYNGEE. This CDR3 spans 14 amino acids. The chain's CDR3 is CASSLGLYNSPLRF. The CDR3 nucleotides read TGCGCCAGCTCGCTGGGCCTCTATAATTCACCCCTCCGCTTT.

This clonotype has just one count. J is TRBJ1-3 and V is TRBV5-1; D gene ambiguous. Between the trimmed V and J ends, which lost 1 base and 0 bases, there was a span of 14 bases. CDR1 and CDR2 (germline): SGHRS, YFSETQ. This CDR3 has 17 residues. Here the CDR3 reads CASSLSGPSNSGNTIYF. The CDR3 DNA reads as TGCGCCAGCAGCTTGTCGGGCCCATCAAACTCTGGAAACACCATATATTTT.

The chain has TRBV27 and TRBJ2-7; D may be TRBD1 (6 bases). Germline V CDR1 and CDR2: MNHEY, SMNVEV (reference sequence). V was shortened by 6 bases and J by 4 bases, with 16 bases between the two germline ends. The CDR3 spans 14 residues. DNA for the CDR3: TGTGCCAGCAGCACGGACAGCGATCTATACGAGCAGTACTTC. Its protein product is CASSTDSDLYEQYF.

In regard to this clonotype: One junction end does not reproduce the germline sequence, and a read error may be involved. The chain links TRBV27 to TRBJ1-2; unclear D gene. Germline V lookup: CDR1 MNHEY, CDR2 SMNVEV (reference sequence). CDR3 length equals 13 residues. This CDR3 is CASSLREGYGCTF. CDR3 sequence (DNA): TGTGCCAGCAGCTTAAGAGAGGGCTATGGCTGCACCTTC.

The J gene is TRBJ2-2, the V gene TRBV4-3; weak D call: TRBD1 (5 bases). Germline V gene sequence: CDR1 LGHNA, CDR2 YSLEER. This CDR3 has 14 residues. The ends were cut back, 6 bases at V and 7 bases at J, with 15 bases in the middle. Here the CDR3 DNA reads TGCGCCAGCAGTCCCGCAGGGAAGGACGGGGAGCTGTTTTTT. This codes for CASSPAGKDGELFF.

This chain joins TRBV28 and TRBJ2-7; TRBD2 matches 7 bases. Germline loops: CDR1 MDHEN, CDR2 SYDVKM. V shed 2 bases, J shed 7 bases, and the junction held 8 bases outside the gene matches. This CDR3 has 14 amino acids. As DNA, the CDR3 is TGTGCCAGCAGTTTAGGGGCGGGGGTCGGAGAGCAGTACTTC. Translated: CASSLGAGVGEQYF.

This clonotype was counted once. A read error may be the cause here, since a much bigger clone is one base away. The chain is built from TRBV7-9 and TRBJ2-3; D possibly uses TRBD1 or TRBD2 (6 bases each). The CDR3 consists of 13 residues. Germline-derived CDR1 and CDR2 are SEHNR and FQNEAQ (reference sequence). Between the trimmed V and J ends, which lost 8 bases and 5 bases, there was a span of 14 bases. The DNA of the CDR3 is TGTGCCAGCGGAAACAAGGGGGGAGATACGCAGTATTTT. Translated, it gives CASGNKGGDTQYF.